The subject of this entry is one T cell receptor beta chain. Its antigen remains unknown. From germline, CDR1 is MDHEN and CDR2 SYDVKM. V was clipped by 6 bases and J by 7 bases; unmatched bases: 7. The CDR3 runs to 14 residues. The sample belongs to a study of T cells in Graves' hyperthyroidism and ophthalmopathy. Overall study results and limits: The blood repertoire included most of the expanded thyroid clonotypes above 0.001.

Under 3 months was the duration of disease in ophthalmopathy patients, who also had a Clinical Activity Score of at least 3 and a NOSPECS grade of at least 4. TCR beta CDR3 sequences were amplified from RNA transcripts. Carried out on the TCR CDR3, a first-round RT-PCR used the HTBI primer set. TCRdb analysed the multiplex PCR reads with MiXCR anew, one entry per CDR3 protein. The repertoire has hundreds of thousands of distinct CDR3 sequences, roughly 15% of them found once; the top ten carry about 30%. J is TRBJ2-2 and V is TRBV28; 8 nucleotides align to TRBD1. Sequencing was done on a sample of blood. The source is a woman aged 18-29 years with Graves' ophthalmopathy. CDR3 in amino acids: CASRARTGFGELFF. CDR3 bases: TGTGCCAGCAGAGCCAGGACAGGGTTCGGGGAGCTGTTTTTT.